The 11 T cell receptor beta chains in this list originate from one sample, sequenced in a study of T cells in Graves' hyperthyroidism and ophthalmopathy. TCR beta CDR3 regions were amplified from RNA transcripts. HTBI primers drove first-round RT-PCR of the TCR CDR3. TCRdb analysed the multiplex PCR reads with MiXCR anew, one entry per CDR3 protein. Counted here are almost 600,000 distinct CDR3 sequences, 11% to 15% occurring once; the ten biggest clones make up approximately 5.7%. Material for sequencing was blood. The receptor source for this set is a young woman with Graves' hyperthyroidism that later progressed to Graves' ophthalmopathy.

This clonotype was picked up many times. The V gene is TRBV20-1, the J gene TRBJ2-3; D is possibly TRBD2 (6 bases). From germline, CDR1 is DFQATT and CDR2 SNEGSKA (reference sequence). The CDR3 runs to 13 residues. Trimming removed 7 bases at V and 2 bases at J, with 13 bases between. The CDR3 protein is CSESRGDTDTQYF. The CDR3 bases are TGCAGTGAATCGCGGGGCGACACAGATACGCAGTATTTT.

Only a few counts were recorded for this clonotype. CDR3 residues: CASSGQGIPNTEAFF. CDR3 nucleotides: TGTGCCAGTAGTGGACAGGGCATCCCCAACACTGAAGCTTTCTTT. The rearrangement links TRBV19 to TRBJ1-1; 8 nucleotides line up with TRBD1. The V segment lost 5 bases and the J segment 2 bases; nucleotides outside the gene matches: 7. Germline assignment: CDR1 LNHDA and CDR2 SQIVND (reference sequence). The CDR3 loop spans 15 amino acids.

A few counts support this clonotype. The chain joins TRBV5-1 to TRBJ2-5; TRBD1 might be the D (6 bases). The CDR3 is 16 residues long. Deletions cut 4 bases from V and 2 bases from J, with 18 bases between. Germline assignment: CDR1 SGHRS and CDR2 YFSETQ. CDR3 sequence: CASSPWEKGVQETQYF. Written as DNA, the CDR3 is TGCGCCAGCAGCCCCTGGGAGAAGGGGGTACAAGAGACCCAGTACTTC.

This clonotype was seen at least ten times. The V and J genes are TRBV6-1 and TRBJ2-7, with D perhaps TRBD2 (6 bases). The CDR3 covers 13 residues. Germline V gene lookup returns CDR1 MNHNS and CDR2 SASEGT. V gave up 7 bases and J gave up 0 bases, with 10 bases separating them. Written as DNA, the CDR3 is TGTGCCAGCAATCGGCGGGACTCCTACGAGCAGTACTTC. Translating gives CASNRRDSYEQYF.

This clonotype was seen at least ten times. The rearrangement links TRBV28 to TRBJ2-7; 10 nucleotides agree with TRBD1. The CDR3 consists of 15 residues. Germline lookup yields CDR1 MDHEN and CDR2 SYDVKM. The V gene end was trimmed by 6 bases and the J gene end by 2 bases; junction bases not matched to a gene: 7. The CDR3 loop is CASRRYGTGAYEQYF. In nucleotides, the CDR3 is TGTGCCAGCAGGCGCTACGGGACAGGGGCCTACGAGCAGTACTTC. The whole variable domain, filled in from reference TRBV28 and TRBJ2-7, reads DVKVTQSSRYLVKRTGEKVFLECVQDMDHENMFWYRQDPGLGLRLIYFSYDVKMKEKGDIPEGYSVSREKKERFSLILESASTNQTSMYLCASRRYGTGAYEQYFGPGTRLTVT.

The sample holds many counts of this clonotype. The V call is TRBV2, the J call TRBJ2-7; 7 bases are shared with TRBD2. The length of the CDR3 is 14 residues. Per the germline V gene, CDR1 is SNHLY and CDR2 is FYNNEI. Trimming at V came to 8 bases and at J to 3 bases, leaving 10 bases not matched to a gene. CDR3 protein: CASQDGTMSYEQYF. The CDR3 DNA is TGTGCCAGCCAAGACGGGACTATGAGCTACGAGCAGTACTTC.

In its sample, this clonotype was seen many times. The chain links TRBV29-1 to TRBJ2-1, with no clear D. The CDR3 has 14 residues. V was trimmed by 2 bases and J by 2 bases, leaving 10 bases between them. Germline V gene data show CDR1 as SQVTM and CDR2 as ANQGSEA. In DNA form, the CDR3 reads TGCAGCGTTGAACCCGCGATCACCTACAATGAGCAGTTCTTC. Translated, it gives CSVEPAITYNEQFF.

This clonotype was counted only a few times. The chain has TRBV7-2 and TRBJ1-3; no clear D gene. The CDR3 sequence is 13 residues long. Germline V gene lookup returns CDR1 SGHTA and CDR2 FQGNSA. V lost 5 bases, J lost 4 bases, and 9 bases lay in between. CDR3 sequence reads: CASSPLEGNTIYF. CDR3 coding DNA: TGTGCCAGCAGCCCATTGGAGGGAAACACCATATATTTT.

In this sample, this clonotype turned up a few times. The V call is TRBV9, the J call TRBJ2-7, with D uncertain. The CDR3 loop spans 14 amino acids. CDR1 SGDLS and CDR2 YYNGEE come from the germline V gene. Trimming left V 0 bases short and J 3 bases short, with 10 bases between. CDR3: CASSVAAENYEQYF. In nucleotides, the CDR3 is TGTGCCAGCAGCGTAGCGGCCGAAAACTACGAGCAGTACTTC.

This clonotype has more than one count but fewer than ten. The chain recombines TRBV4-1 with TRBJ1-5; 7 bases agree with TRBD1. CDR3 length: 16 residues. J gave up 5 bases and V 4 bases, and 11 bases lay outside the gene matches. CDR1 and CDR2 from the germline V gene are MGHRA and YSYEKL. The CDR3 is CASSRHFGQDDQPQHF. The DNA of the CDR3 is TGCGCCAGCAGCCGCCATTTTGGACAGGATGATCAGCCCCAGCATTTT.

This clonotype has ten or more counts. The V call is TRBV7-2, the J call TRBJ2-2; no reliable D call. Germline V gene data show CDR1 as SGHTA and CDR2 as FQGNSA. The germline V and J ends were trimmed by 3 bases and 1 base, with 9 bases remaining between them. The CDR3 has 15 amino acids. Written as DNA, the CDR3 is TGTGCCAGCAGCTTTTTCACGGAGAACACCGGGGAGCTGTTTTTT. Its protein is CASSFFTENTGELFF.